What follows describes a single TCR beta chain. Its target is not known. Naive CD4+ T cells were purified with Tregs depleted by CD25. From the 5' RACE reads, TCRdb called clonotypes with MiXCR, one entry per CDR3 protein. The data show nearly 55,000 distinct CDR3 sequences, around 24% seen once. Germline V gives CDR1 SGHRS, CDR2 YFSETQ. This CDR3 is built from 15 residues. V lost 4 bases to trimming and J lost 7 bases, with 17 bases between them. Study-level findings and limits: The TCR gene usage of tumor memory CD4+ T cells clustered together with blood and lymph node memory CD4+ cells and with lymph node naive CD4+ cells. Greatest tumor Treg TCR overlap was with tumor naive CD4+ cells. Whole repertoires were not studied in the larger cohort, only one V-J beta rearrangement.

The material sequenced was tumor-infiltrating naive CD4+ T cells sorted from the breast tumor. Subset given: naive CD4+ T cells, CD4+CD45RA+CD25-. The receptor was derived from a female donor with breast cancer. The rearrangement links TRBV5-1 to TRBJ1-4; no firm D call. DNA of the CDR3: TGCGCCAGCAGCATAGGACCGGCCCGAGGTGAAAAACTGTTTTTT. It codes for CASSIGPARGEKLFF.